The TCR beta chain under discussion was sequenced for a study of identical twins. Study observations and caveats: Insertions were reduced in abundant cord blood beta clonotypes but not in memory repertoires.

Donors were all healthy Caucasians. This clonotype was seen only a few times. Its target is unknown. MiXCR, run by TCRdb on the 5' RACE reads, gives a single entry per CDR3 protein. The data contain 450,000 or so distinct CDR3 sequences, less than 20% of them singletons. The sequenced material came from naive T cells sorted from blood. The receptor was derived from a middle-aged man in good health.

The chain's CDR3 is CASSSFGLATNNEQFF. As DNA, the CDR3 is TGTGCCAGCAGTTCCTTCGGACTAGCAACTAACAATGAGCAGTTCTTC. The chain carries TRBV28 and TRBJ2-1; 8 bases align to TRBD2. Germline V lookup: CDR1 MDHEN, CDR2 SYDVKM. J gave up 5 bases and V 4 bases, and 10 bases lay outside the gene matches. This CDR3 is built from 16 residues.